This T cell receptor (beta chain) derives from a study of T cell responses to AZD1222 COVID-19 vaccine. Study-level points and caveats: There were mostly white British donors and more females than males, and clonal diversity was possibly underestimated.

Comments on this clone: Its specificity is not known.

The assay was immunoSEQ multiplex PCR, and TCRdb's table has in-frame clones only and misses some. The top ten hold 0.45% to 0.55% of the sample, which has more than 150,000 clones, almost 90% seen once. CDR1 SGHRS and CDR2 YFSETQ come from the germline V gene. V lost 2 bases to trimming and J lost 3 bases; unmatched junction nucleotides: 4. CDR3 size: 16 residues. Material: peripheral blood, obtained on day 0 of AZD1222 vaccination. The rearrangement links TRBV5-1 to TRBJ2-1; TRBD2 matches 11 bases. The clonotype comes from an adult in good health. CDR3 loop: CASSFGGLADYNEQFF. CDR3 DNA sequence: TGCGCCAGCAGCTTTGGGGGACTAGCGGACTACAATGAGCAGTTCTTC.